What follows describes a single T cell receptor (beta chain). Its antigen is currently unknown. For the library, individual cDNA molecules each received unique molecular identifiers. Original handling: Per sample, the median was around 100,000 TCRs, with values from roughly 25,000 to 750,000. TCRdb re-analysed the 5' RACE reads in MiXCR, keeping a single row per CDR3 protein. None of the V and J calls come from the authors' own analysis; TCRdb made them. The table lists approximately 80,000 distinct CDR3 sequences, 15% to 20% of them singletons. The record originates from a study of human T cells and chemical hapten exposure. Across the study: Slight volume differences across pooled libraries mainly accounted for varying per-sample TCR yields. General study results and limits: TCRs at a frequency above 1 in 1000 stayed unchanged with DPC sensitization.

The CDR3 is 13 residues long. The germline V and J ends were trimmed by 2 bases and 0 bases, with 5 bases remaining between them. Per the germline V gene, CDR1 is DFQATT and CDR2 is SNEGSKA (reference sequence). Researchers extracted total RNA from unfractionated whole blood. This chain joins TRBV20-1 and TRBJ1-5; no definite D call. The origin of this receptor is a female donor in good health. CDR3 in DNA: TGCAGTGCTAGAAGGGATAGCAATCAGCCCCAGCATTTT. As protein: CSARRDSNQPQHF.